A single sample is the source of the 5 T cell receptor beta chains below, sequenced in a study of T cell responses to AZD1222 COVID-19 vaccine. Sequenced by immunoSEQ multiplex PCR; TCRdb stores in-frame clones only, minus some. The sample includes 84,000 or so clones, approximately 86% of them seen just once. The source was peripheral blood, collected on day 0 of AZD1222 vaccination. These receptors were obtained from an adult in good health.

This chain uses TRBV2 with TRBJ2-7, with a possible D match to TRBD2 (5 bases). The V gene's germline CDR1 is SNHLY and CDR2 FYNNEI. CDR3 length: 14 residues. V gave up 4 bases and J gave up 0 bases, with 10 bases separating them. The CDR3 sequence is CASSAAAGSYEQYF. The DNA for the CDR3 is TGTGCCAGCAGTGCGGCTGCGGGCTCCTACGAGCAGTACTTC.

The V and J genes are TRBV7-9 and TRBJ2-7, with 9 bases aligning to TRBD1. The CDR3 extends over 16 amino acids. Germline values: CDR1 SEHNR, CDR2 FQNEAQ (reference sequence). V was pared by 2 bases and J by 2 bases, with 7 bases of the junction left unmatched. CDR3 bases: TGTGCCAGCAGCTTAAGTCCGACAGGGGGGGCCTACGAGCAGTACTTC. As protein: CASSLSPTGGAYEQYF.

This chain connects TRBV5-1 to TRBJ2-1; TRBD1 matches at 7 bases. This CDR3 has 14 residues. The V segment lost 1 base and the J segment 5 bases; nucleotides outside the gene matches: 3. Per germline, CDR1 SGHRS and CDR2 YFSETQ. DNA for the CDR3: TGCGCCAGCAGCTTGCAGGGGGATGACAATGAGCAGTTCTTC. Translating gives CASSLQGDDNEQFF.

The genes are TRBV27 and TRBJ1-6; D remains unclear. The CDR3 runs 13 residues. Germline values: CDR1 MNHEY, CDR2 SMNVEV (reference sequence). V was clipped by 1 base and J by 9 bases, with 7 bases between them. CDR3 nucleotide sequence: TGTGCCAGCAGTTTATACCCAGGTTCACCCCTCCACTTT. Its protein product is CASSLYPGSPLHF.

The chain couples TRBV5-1 to TRBJ1-6, with 10 bases fitting TRBD1. Per germline, CDR1 SGHRS and CDR2 YFSETQ. V lost 4 bases to trimming and J lost 10 bases; unmatched junction nucleotides: 8. CDR3 size: 15 residues. The CDR3 bases are TGCGCCAGCAGCGGCCGGGACAGGGGACCGTCACCCCTCCACTTT. Translation gives CASSGRDRGPSPLHF.